This T cell receptor beta chain was profiled in a study of blood T cells in healthy people across ages. General study points: Unsorted PBMCs blocked a conclusive comparison of naive and antigen-experienced cells.

This clonotype was seen more than once but under ten times. Its target is unknown. V lost 8 bases, J lost 3 bases, and 14 bases lay in between. The CDR3 loop spans 13 amino acids. Germline CDR1 reads MDHEN; CDR2 reads SYDVKM. A sample-barcoded 5' primer and a J-beta primer mix were used in a second PCR of roughly 7 to 12 cycles. All cDNA molecules were each tagged by a template-switch adaptor with 12 random nucleotides. TCRdb reanalysed the 5' RACE reads using MiXCR and keeps one entry per CDR3 protein. The profile shows roughly 2 million distinct CDR3 sequences, 40% to 55% of them singletons. This chain uses TRBV28 with TRBJ2-7; possibly TRBD1 or TRBD2 for D (5 bases each). Sequenced input: blood. This clonotype was sampled from a woman between 40 and 55 years old in good health. The chain's CDR3 is CASVAVGGYEQYF. Here the CDR3 DNA reads TGTGCCAGCGTGGCGGTTGGGGGCTACGAGCAGTACTTC.